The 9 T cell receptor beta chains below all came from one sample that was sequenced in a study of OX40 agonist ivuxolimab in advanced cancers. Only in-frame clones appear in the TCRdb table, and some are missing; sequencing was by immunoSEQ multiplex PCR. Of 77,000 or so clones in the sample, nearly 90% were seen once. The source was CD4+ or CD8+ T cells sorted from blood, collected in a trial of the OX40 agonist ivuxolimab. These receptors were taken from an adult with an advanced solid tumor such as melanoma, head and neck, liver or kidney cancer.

CDR3 sequence: CASSLGASGRAYEQYF. Written as DNA, the CDR3 is TGTGCCAGCAGCTTAGGGGCTAGCGGGCGCGCCTACGAGCAGTACTTC. The chain couples TRBV7-2 to TRBJ2-7; 8 bases map to TRBD2. This CDR3 region has 16 residues. Per the germline V gene, CDR1 is SGHTA and CDR2 is FQGNSA. J was trimmed by 2 bases and V by 1 base; bases with no gene match: 7.

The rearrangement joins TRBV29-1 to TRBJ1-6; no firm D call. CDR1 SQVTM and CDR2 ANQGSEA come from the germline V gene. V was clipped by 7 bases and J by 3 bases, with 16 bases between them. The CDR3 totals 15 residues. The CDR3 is CSARFSGNYNSPLHF. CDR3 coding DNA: TGCAGCGCCCGGTTCAGCGGGAACTATAATTCACCCCTCCACTTT.

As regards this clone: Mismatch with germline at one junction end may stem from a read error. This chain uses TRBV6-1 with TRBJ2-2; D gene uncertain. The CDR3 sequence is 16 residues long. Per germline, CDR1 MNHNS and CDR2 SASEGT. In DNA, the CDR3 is TGTGCCAGCAGTAAAGCCCAGGCCACGAACACCGGGGAGCTGTTTTTT. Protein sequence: CASSKAQATNTGELFF.

This chain's CDR3 is CASSPKTGGEQYF. Written as DNA, the CDR3 is TGTGCCAGTAGTCCCAAGACAGGGGGCGAGCAGTACTTC. This chain links TRBV19 with TRBJ2-7; the match to TRBD1 covers 9 bases. V was clipped by 5 bases and J by 6 bases; unmatched bases: 5. The CDR3 sequence is 13 residues long. The V gene's germline CDR1 is LNHDA and CDR2 SQIVND (reference sequence).

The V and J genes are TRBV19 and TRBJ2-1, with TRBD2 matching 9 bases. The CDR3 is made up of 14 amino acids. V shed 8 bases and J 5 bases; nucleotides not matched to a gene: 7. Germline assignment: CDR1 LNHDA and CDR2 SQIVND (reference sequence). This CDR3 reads CASSIAGVNNEQFF. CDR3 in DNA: TGTGCCAGTTCCATAGCGGGAGTCAACAATGAGCAGTTCTTC.

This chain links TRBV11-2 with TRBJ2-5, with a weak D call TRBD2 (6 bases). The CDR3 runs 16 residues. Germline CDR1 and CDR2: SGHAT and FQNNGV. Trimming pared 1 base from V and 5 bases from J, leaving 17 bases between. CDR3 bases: TGTGCCAGCAGCTTAGTCGGGTACGGGGGTGGGGAGACCCAGTACTTC. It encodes CASSLVGYGGGETQYF.

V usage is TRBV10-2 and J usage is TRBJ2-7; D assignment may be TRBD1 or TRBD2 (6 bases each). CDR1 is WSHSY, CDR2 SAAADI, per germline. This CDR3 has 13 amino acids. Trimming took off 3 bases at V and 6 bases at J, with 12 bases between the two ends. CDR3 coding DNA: TGCGCCAGCAGTGATGGGGGGCGTTCCGAGCAGTACTTC. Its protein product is CASSDGGRSEQYF.

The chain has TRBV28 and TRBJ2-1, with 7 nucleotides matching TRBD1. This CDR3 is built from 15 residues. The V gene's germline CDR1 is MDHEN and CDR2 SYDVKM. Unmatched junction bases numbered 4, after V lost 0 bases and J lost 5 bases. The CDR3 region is CASSLWDRSDNEQFF. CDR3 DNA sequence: TGTGCCAGCAGTTTATGGGACAGGTCCGACAATGAGCAGTTCTTC.

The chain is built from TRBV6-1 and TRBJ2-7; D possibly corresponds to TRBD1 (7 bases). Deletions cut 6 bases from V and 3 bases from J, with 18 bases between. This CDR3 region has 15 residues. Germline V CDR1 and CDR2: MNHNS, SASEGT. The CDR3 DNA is TGTGCCAGCAGAAAGGGAGGCACAGGGGTCTACGAGCAGTACTTC. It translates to CASRKGGTGVYEQYF.